The present TCR beta chain was sequenced within a study of cytomegalovirus exposure and HLA in healthy donors. Study in general: Per a later analysis, the 666 first-cohort and over 90 validation repertoires shared one platform.

Produced via immunoSEQ multiplex PCR; TCRdb's table is partial and in-frame only. Here the sample spans more than 70,000 clones, less than 95% being singletons. The CDR3 is made up of 14 amino acids. Trimming cost V 1 base and J 4 bases, with 7 bases left between them. The germline V gene encodes CDR1 LGHNA and CDR2 YNFKEQ. Concerning this clone itself: Its antigen is undetermined.

Study results and caveats: Reports indicated that the classifier achieved high specificity and sensitivity in diagnosing cytomegalovirus status. According to the study, roughly 180 TCR beta chains were cytomegalovirus-associated. In the 120 or so validation repertoires, more than 85% of cluster scores exceeded 0, per a later analysis.

This sequence originates from a woman in her late teens or twenties in good health and CMV-seronegative. The specimen sequenced was PBMCs. The chain uses TRBV4-2 and TRBJ1-4; no reliable D call. Written as DNA, the CDR3 is TGTGCCAGCAGCCAAGGCACTAATAATGAAAAACTGTTTTTT. Translation gives CASSQGTNNEKLFF.